The T cell receptor beta chain under discussion was sequenced for a study of T cells in Graves' hyperthyroidism and ophthalmopathy. CDR1 and CDR2 (germline): SNHLY, FYNNEI. This CDR3 has 15 residues. Researchers took RNA transcripts and amplified the TCR beta CDR3 regions from them. HTBI primers drove first-round RT-PCR of the TCR CDR3. TCRdb fed the multiplex PCR reads into MiXCR, producing one record per CDR3 protein. Of roughly 300,000 distinct CDR3 sequences detected, about 15% appear once; the ten largest clones hold around 23%. This clonotype was recorded many times. At one boundary the junction diverges from the germline segment, which might be a read error.

The genes are TRBV2 and TRBJ1-5; D may be TRBD1 (6 bases). Sequencing was carried out using blood. The sequence derives from a woman aged 25 to 45 with Graves' hyperthyroidism. CDR3 loop: CASREGPGGNQPQHF. The CDR3 region has the DNA TGTGCCAGCAGAGAAGGCCCAGGGGGCAATCAGCCCCAGCATTTT.